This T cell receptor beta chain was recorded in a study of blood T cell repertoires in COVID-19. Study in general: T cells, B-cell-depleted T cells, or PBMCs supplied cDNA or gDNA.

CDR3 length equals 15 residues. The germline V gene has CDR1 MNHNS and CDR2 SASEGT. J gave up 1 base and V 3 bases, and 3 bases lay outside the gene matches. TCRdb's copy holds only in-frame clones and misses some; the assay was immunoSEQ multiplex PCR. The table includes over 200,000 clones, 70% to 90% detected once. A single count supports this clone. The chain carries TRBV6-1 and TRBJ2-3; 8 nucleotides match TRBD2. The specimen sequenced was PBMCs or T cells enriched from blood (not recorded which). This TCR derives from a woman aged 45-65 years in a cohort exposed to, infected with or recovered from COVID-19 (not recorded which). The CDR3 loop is CASSDRTSRTDTQYF. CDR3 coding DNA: TGTGCCAGCAGTGATAGGACTAGCCGCACAGATACGCAGTATTTT.